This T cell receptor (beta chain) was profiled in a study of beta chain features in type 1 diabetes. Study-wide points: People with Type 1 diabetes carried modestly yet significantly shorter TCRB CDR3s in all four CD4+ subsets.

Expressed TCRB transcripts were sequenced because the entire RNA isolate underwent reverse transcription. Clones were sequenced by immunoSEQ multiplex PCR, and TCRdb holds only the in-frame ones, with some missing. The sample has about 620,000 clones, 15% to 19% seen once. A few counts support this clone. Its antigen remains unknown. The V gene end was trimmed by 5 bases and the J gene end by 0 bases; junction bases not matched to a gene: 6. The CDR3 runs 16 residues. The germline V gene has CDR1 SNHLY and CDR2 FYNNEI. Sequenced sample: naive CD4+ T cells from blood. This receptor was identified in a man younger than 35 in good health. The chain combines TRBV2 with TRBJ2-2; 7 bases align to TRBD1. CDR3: CASSLQGSTNTGELFF. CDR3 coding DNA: TGTGCCAGCAGTTTACAGGGGAGTACGAACACCGGGGAGCTGTTTTTT.